This entry concerns a single TCR beta chain. Per the study methods: Nucleated cell number was recorded as an estimate derived from reference gene primer amplification. Assay used: immunoSEQ multiplex PCR; TCRdb lists only in-frame clones, some missing. The V and J calls and clone size were taken over from that table, and D and trimming were inferred from the DNA. The sample gives about 170,000 clones, roughly four fifths of which show up once; around 2% is in the top ten. This CDR3 has 14 residues. The germline gives CDR1 MDHEN, CDR2 SYDVKM. Trimming pared 3 bases from V and 1 base from J, leaving 8 bases between. These data are taken from a study of blood T cell repertoires in COVID-19. At the level of the study: The origin of the acute and convalescent COVID-19 samples was the United States, Italy and Spain.

Source material: peripheral blood. This receptor was identified in a woman aged 80 or over with acute or convalescent COVID-19. The gene calls are TRBV28 and TRBJ2-3; D perhaps matches TRBD1 (6 bases). The CDR3 region is CASSLDSRTDTQYF. The CDR3 bases are TGTGCCAGCAGTTTGGACAGCCGCACAGATACGCAGTATTTT.